The entry below gives a single T cell receptor (beta chain) sequence along with its context. Per the authors' pipeline: Amplification of reference gene primers was used by the study to estimate nucleated cell counts. Profiling relied on immunoSEQ multiplex PCR, and the TCRdb table lists in-frame clones only, not all of them. The DNA was the basis for D and trimming; V, J and clone size are from that table. The top ten hold roughly 3.5% of the sample, which has roughly 340,000 clones, around nine tenths seen once. The V gene's germline CDR1 is MNHEY and CDR2 SVGEGT. The ends lost 6 bases at V and 3 bases at J; junction bases unmatched: 8. CDR3 length: 15 residues. The data derive from a study of blood T cell repertoires in COVID-19. Study-wide background: Specimens from acute and convalescent COVID-19 originated in the United States, Italy and Spain. T cells, B-cell-depleted T cells, or PBMCs provided the cDNA or gDNA that served as material.

The sample was peripheral blood. The chain has TRBV6-2 or TRBV6-3 and TRBJ2-3; 8 bases match TRBD1. The clonotype originates from a woman under 30 who had recovered from COVID-19. Here the CDR3 DNA reads TGTGCCAGCAGCGACCAGGGGGCGCGAACAGATACGCAGTATTTT. Encoded protein: CASSDQGARTDTQYF.